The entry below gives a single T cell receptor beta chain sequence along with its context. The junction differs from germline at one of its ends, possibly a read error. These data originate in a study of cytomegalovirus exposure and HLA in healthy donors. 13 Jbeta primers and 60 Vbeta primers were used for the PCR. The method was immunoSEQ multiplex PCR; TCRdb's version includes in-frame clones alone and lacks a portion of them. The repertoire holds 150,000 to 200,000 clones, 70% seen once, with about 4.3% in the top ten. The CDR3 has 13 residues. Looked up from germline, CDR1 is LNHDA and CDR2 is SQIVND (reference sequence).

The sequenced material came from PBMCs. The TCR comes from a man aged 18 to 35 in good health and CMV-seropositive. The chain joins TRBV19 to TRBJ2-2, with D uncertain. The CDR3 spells CASSIVNSGELFF. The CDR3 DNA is TGTGCCAGTAGTATAGTAAACAGCGGGGAGCTGTTTTTT.